The 20 T cell receptor beta chains in this list originate from one sample, sequenced in a study of cytomegalovirus exposure and HLA in healthy donors (TCRdb year 2017). Library preparation employed the immunoSEQ multiplex PCR assay. For the multiplex PCR, a mixture combining 60 forward primers for TCR Vbeta segments and 13 reverse primers for TCR Jbeta segments was used. TCRdb obtained this table from immuneACCESS and retained in-frame rearrangements with V and J assigned. These tables miss some clones; where compared with another copy, unresolved V genes account for less than half of the shortfall, and the remainder is unexplained. Counted in this sample were 210,000 or so clones; around 80% of them appeared once. The top ten constitute around 0.44% of the sample. Specimen: PBMCs. The receptor source for this set is a boy aged 5-17 years in good health and CMV-seronegative.

In the case of this clone: This specimen includes other DNA sequences encoding the same CDR3. The chain carries TRBV5-1 and TRBJ1-4; no definite D call. CDR3 size: 12 residues. Trimming removed 4 bases from V and 8 bases from J, with 9 bases in between. Per germline, CDR1 SGHRS and CDR2 YFSETQ. The CDR3 DNA reads TGCGCCAGCAGCAGCGGAGGGGAAAAACTGTTTTTT. Translation gives CASSSGGEKLFF. The whole variable domain, remainder taken from reference TRBV5-1 and TRBJ1-4, is KAGVTQTPRYLIKTRGQQVTLSCSPISGHRSVSWYQQTPGQGLQFLFEYFSETQRNKGNFPGRFSGRQFSNSRSEMNVSTLELGDSALYLCASSSGGEKLFFGSGTQLSVL.

The rearrangement joins TRBV10-3 to TRBJ2-3; 11 bases are shared with TRBD2. J gave up 1 base and V 7 bases, and 4 bases lay outside the gene matches. Germline CDR1 reads ENHRY; CDR2 reads SYGVKD. The length of the CDR3 is 15 residues. The CDR3 is CAITALAGGTDTQYF. CDR3 nucleotide sequence: TGTGCCATCACGGCACTAGCGGGAGGCACAGATACGCAGTATTTT.

V is TRBV6-1 and J is TRBJ2-5; 12 bases line up with TRBD2. The end of the DNA fits TRBJ2-7 better, so the J call may be wrong. Germline V gene sequence: CDR1 MNHNS, CDR2 SASEGT. This CDR3 contains 14 residues. The CDR3 spells CASSGLAGSHEQYF. The CDR3 DNA reads as TGTGCCAGCAGCGGACTAGCGGGAAGCCACGAGCAGTACTTC.

The chain has TRBV27 and TRBJ2-7; D may be TRBD2 (6 bases). Trimming cost V 5 bases and J 2 bases, with 16 bases left between them. Germline V gene lookup returns CDR1 MNHEY and CDR2 SMNVEV (reference sequence). The CDR3 has 15 amino acids. The CDR3 DNA reads TGTGCCAGCAGTATGCCGGGACTTAGGACCTACGAGCAGTACTTC. It codes for CASSMPGLRTYEQYF.

The chain recombines TRBV5-4 with TRBJ2-1, with D maybe TRBD2 (8 bases). There are 18 residues in the CDR3. Trimming removed 0 bases at V and 1 base at J, with 17 bases between. Germline V gene data show CDR1 as SGHNT and CDR2 as YYREEE (reference sequence). The CDR3 DNA reads TGTGCCAGCAGCTTGGGAGGGGGCAGCGGGAGTTCCTACAATGAGCAGTTCTTC. Its protein product is CASSLGGGSGSSYNEQFF.

The chain is built from TRBV19 and TRBJ1-5; 8 bases match TRBD1. This CDR3 is 15 amino acids long. The germline CDR1 and CDR2 sequences are LNHDA and SQIVND (reference sequence). Losses at the gene ends were 3 bases for V and 3 bases for J; bases not matched to a gene: 4. Here the CDR3 DNA reads TGTGCCAGTAGTATCGGACAGGGACTCAATCAGCCCCAGCATTTT. This translates into CASSIGQGLNQPQHF.

J is TRBJ1-1 and V is TRBV30; tentatively, D is TRBD1 (5 bases). CDR1 and CDR2 from the germline V gene are GTSNPN and SVGIG (reference sequence). V was trimmed by 4 bases and J by 1 base, leaving 16 bases between them. The CDR3 has 15 amino acids. The CDR3 spells CAWKRLSTGNTEAFF. In DNA, the CDR3 is TGTGCCTGGAAACGACTCTCTACAGGGAACACTGAAGCTTTCTTT.

The CDR3 nucleotides are TGTGCCAGCAGTCTCGGTTATCAGGGGAACAATGGCTACACCTTC. Translation: CASSLGYQGNNGYTF. V usage is TRBV27 and J usage is TRBJ1-2; D may be TRBD1 (6 bases). There are 15 residues in the CDR3. V lost 5 bases to trimming and J lost 6 bases, with 19 bases between them. Looked up from germline, CDR1 is MNHEY and CDR2 is SMNVEV (reference sequence).

The J gene is TRBJ2-5, the V gene TRBV15; 7 bases map to TRBD1. The J call may be faulty, since TRBJ2-7 better matches the DNA end. The CDR3 runs 17 residues. CDR1 and CDR2 (germline): LNHNV, YYDKDF (reference sequence). The CDR3 sequence: CATSRDWPGQVRYEQYF. The CDR3 nucleotides are TGTGCCACCAGCAGAGATTGGCCCGGACAGGTTAGGTACGAGCAGTACTTC.

This chain uses TRBV7-6 with TRBJ1-1, with 8 bases lining up with TRBD1. Germline V gene data show CDR1 as SGHVS and CDR2 as FNYEAQ. The CDR3 length is 16 residues. V lost 0 bases and J lost 4; bases outside the gene matches: 7. The CDR3 here is CASSLAGRGLSTEAFF. DNA for the CDR3: TGTGCCAGCAGCTTAGCGGGCAGGGGGCTCAGCACTGAAGCTTTCTTT.

This clone was observed once. The genes are TRBV29-1 and TRBJ1-5, with 8 bases lining up with TRBD1. V lost 4 bases to trimming and J lost 6 bases; unmatched junction nucleotides: 5. The CDR3 length is 13 residues. The germline V gene encodes CDR1 SQVTM and CDR2 ANQGSEA. This CDR3 reads CSVGTGRSQPQHF. As DNA, the CDR3 is TGCAGCGTTGGGACAGGGAGGTCTCAGCCCCAGCATTTT.

The V call is TRBV12-2, the J call TRBJ1-4; the D call in the table, TRBD1, was not verified against the DNA. TRBV12-2 is tagged as a pseudogene. There are 19 residues in the CDR3. CDR3 DNA: TGTGCAAGGACCGACAATCGGGACAGTATCATACCAACTAATGAAAAACTGTTTTTT. Translating gives CARTDNRDSIIPTNEKLFF.

V usage is TRBV19 and J usage is TRBJ2-7; D might be TRBD2 (6 bases). V shed 4 bases and J shed 4 bases, with 14 bases lying between them. Germline CDR1 reads LNHDA; CDR2 reads SQIVND (reference sequence). CDR3 size: 14 residues. The CDR3 protein is CASSTGTGAYEQYF. The CDR3 nucleotides read TGTGCCAGTAGTACCGGGACTGGGGCGTACGAGCAGTACTTC.

This CDR3 reads CASSRLAGESETQYF. CDR3 in DNA: TGTGCCAGCAGCCGACTAGCGGGGGAATCGGAGACCCAGTACTTC. The chain has TRBV9 and TRBJ2-5, with 12 bases lining up with TRBD2. The V gene end was trimmed by 4 bases and the J gene end by 5 bases; junction bases not matched to a gene: 6. Germline V gene lookup returns CDR1 SGDLS and CDR2 YYNGEE. CDR3 length equals 15 residues. The entire variable domain, with the rest obtained from reference TRBV9 and TRBJ2-5, is as follows: DSGVTQTPKHLITATGQRVTLRCSPRSGDLSVYWYQQSLDQGLQFLIQYYNGEERAKGNILERFSAQQFPDLHSELNLSSLELGDSALYFCASSRLAGESETQYFGPGTRLLVL.

This clone has a single count. CDR3 nucleotides: TGTGCCAGCAGCCGGGCATGGGGGGGCCGTCCCGGGGAGCTGTTTTTT. Translating gives CASSRAWGGRPGELFF. The rearrangement joins TRBV11-2 to TRBJ2-2; D is perhaps TRBD2 (7 bases). V was shortened by 5 bases and J by 6 bases, with 19 bases between the two germline ends. This CDR3 is 16 amino acids long. Per the germline V gene, CDR1 is SGHAT and CDR2 is FQNNGV.

The chain links TRBV5-4 to TRBJ2-7; 8 bases are a match to TRBD2. CDR3 length: 15 amino acids. The germline V gene has CDR1 SGHNT and CDR2 YYREEE (reference sequence). The V segment lost 3 bases and the J segment 2 bases; nucleotides outside the gene matches: 7. The chain's CDR3 is CASSSRTSFAYEQYF. In DNA form, the CDR3 reads TGTGCCAGCAGCTCCAGGACTAGCTTCGCCTACGAGCAGTACTTC.

The chain uses TRBV7-2 and TRBJ2-7; TRBD2 agrees at 12 bases. The CDR3 covers 16 residues. V shed 5 bases and J 7 bases; nucleotides not matched to a gene: 12. The germline gives CDR1 SGHTA, CDR2 FQGNSA. The CDR3 DNA is TGTGCCAGCAGCCGAATCGCTAGCGGGAGGGGCCGAGAGCAGTACTTC. Translated: CASSRIASGRGREQYF.

The genes are TRBV6-6 and TRBJ2-2, with 8 bases matching TRBD1. CDR1 and CDR2 from the germline V gene are MNHNY and SVGAGI (reference sequence). The V gene end was trimmed by 7 bases and the J gene end by 5 bases; junction bases not matched to a gene: 9. The CDR3 length is 15 residues. In DNA, the CDR3 is TGTGCCAGCAAGCAGACAGGGGAATGGACCGGGGAGCTGTTTTTT. The encoded protein is CASKQTGEWTGELFF.

The V call is TRBV5-1, the J call TRBJ2-3, with TRBD1 matching 7 bases. V trimming: 0 bases; J trimming: 4 bases; junction bases outside the gene matches: 5. CDR3 length: 15 residues. Germline lookup yields CDR1 SGHRS and CDR2 YFSETQ. CDR3 in amino acids: CASSLEGAGPDTQYF. The CDR3 coding sequence is TGCGCCAGCAGCTTGGAGGGGGCAGGGCCAGATACGCAGTATTTT.

This chain links TRBV7-2 with TRBJ2-6, with D unresolved. Trimming removed 1 base at V and 0 bases at J, with 7 bases between. The CDR3 is 16 amino acids. Germline CDR1 and CDR2: SGHTA and FQGNSA. The CDR3 region has the DNA TGTGCCAGCAGCTTAGTTCCGCGCTCTGGGGCCAACGTCCTGACTTTC. It is translated as CASSLVPRSGANVLTF.